The entry below describes one TCR beta chain. The antigen this receptor binds is unknown. No base-level quality is on record; no much larger clone is a single base apart. The library was obtained by the immunoSEQ multiplex PCR assay. Per the authors' processing: During preprocessing, nonproductive sequences were removed, along with CDR3s that did not begin with C, did not end with F or W, or were shorter than 7 amino acids. Antigen-specific clonotypes were called with the MANAFEST web app, based on expansion relative to reference and other culture wells. A clone was considered positive if significant expansion relative to the reference culture was observed in 2 of 3 replicate wells at an FDR below 0.05. A further requirement for positive clones was significant expansion compared with all other tandem wells, along with an odds ratio above 5. After three terminal residues were trimmed from each end, CDR3 homology was quantified as pairwise Levenshtein distance using the stringdist R package. TCRdb took this table from immuneACCESS and kept in-frame rearrangements with V and J called. Such tables lack part of the clones; where checked against another copy, unresolved V genes explain under half of the gap, and the rest is unexplained. That table is the source of V, J and clone size, and D and trimming were worked out from the DNA. The sample records around 25,000 clones, 75% to 80% of which are singletons. The ten largest clones represent approximately 14% of the sample.

These data come from a study of CD4 T cells in relation to SARS-CoV-2 and coronaviruses (dated by TCRdb to about 2021). For the study in its entirety: The ViraFEST assay cultured PBMCs with antigen for nine to eleven days, then sequenced TCR beta CDR3s to find antigen-specific clonal expansions. An HIV-1 Nef peptide pool or a no-peptide culture served as the negative reference condition. HLA restriction was mapped for shared crossreactive spike epitopes using patient-derived lymphoblastoid cell lines. At the level of individual TCR clonotypes, the study measured memory CD4+ T cell crossreactivity between SARS-CoV-2 spike protein and common cold coronavirus spike proteins. The Adaptive Biotechnologies TCR-sequencing kit was used for samples from a few pre-COVID donors and for the naive versus memory experiments, whereas the other data were Illumina-based. A different, Illumina-based TCR-beta assay was used to sequence expansion assays from other donors in the study. The paper as a whole reports these results and caveats: Because the crossreactivity analysis focused on spike protein, crossreactivity against other viral proteins was not assessed. The study was limited by small numbers of patients and tested TCRs. About 65% of donors had memory CD4+ clonotypes that crossrecognized SARS-CoV-2 and at least one common cold coronavirus spike. No donor contributed both pre-pandemic and post-infection samples, which limited tracing the source of pre-existing responses. Compared with monoreactive clones, crossreactive clones had significantly weaker SARS-CoV-2-driven expansion, a result consistent with antigenic imprinting.

The germline V gene yields SGHRS for CDR1 and YFSETQ for CDR2. V and J lose 4 bases and 6 bases, and a span of 18 bases separates them. From its cysteine to its phenylalanine, the CDR3 spans 15 amino acids. The CDR3 DNA has 45 bases and is translated from base 1. CD4+ T cells from unexposed donors were collected before the COVID-19 pandemic (2011-2018). Following 10 days of culture, the EasySep CD4+ T cell isolation kit was used to isolate CD4+ T cells. Unexposed donor CD4+ T cells were tested for reactivity to SARS-CoV-2 S and N and four common cold coronavirus spike pools, as cell number allowed. PBMCs were cultured at a few million per well in IMDM supplemented with 5% human AB serum and about 9 IU/ml IL-2. Half of the culture medium was replaced with fresh IL-2-containing medium on days 3 and 7. In general, every peptide culture condition was set up in three replicate wells. Leukapheresis product for the unexposed donors was purchased commercially. Ficoll-Paque PLUS gradient centrifugation was used to isolate PBMCs from leukapheresis product or whole blood. PBMCs were either used fresh in the expansion assay or cryopreserved at -140 degrees C. The QIAamp Micro DNA Kit was used to extract genomic DNA from the CD4+ T cells.

The specimen sequenced was CD4+ T cells from PBMCs, cultured in vitro. Recombination linked TRBV5-1 to TRBJ2-3, and perhaps TRBD1 as D gene, on 8 matching bases. This sequence was found in a human donor in good health. The CDR3 in this case is CASSPKQGGTDTQYF. The DNA reads as follows: TGCGCCAGCAGCCCCAAACAGGGGGGGACCGATACGCAGTATTTT.